This T cell receptor (beta chain) is from a study of cytomegalovirus exposure and HLA in healthy donors. Notes on the study in general: Later work found that TCR association rates differed between HLA loci; DRB1 had the most and HLA-C the fewest. Cytomegalovirus status was reportedly diagnosed by the classifier with high sensitivity and specificity. Most TCRs appeared rarely, but some public TCRs recurred in many donors.

The PCR had 60 Vbeta and 13 Jbeta primers. Clones were read by immunoSEQ multiplex PCR, and TCRdb kept only the in-frame ones, dropping some. The sample has 200,000 to 250,000 clones, roughly 83% seen once; the top ten hold more than 0.6%. On this clone: Its target is not known.

These donors, healthy bone marrow donors, were studied. Sequences were obtained from PBMCs. The source is a boy younger than 10 in good health and CMV-seronegative.

The CDR3 coding sequence is TGTGCCAGCAGCTCCCTCGACAGGGACCACTCCTACGAGCAGTACTTC. Translating it yields CASSSLDRDHSYEQYF. The chain joins TRBV7-9 to TRBJ2-7, with 7 bases aligning to TRBD1. The V and J ends lost 4 bases and 0 bases, in that order; junction bases with no gene match: 9. Germline V gene data show CDR1 as SEHNR and CDR2 as FQNEAQ (reference sequence). The CDR3 is 16 amino acids. Variable domain in full (rest from reference TRBV7-9 and TRBJ2-7): DTGVSQNPRHKITKRGQNVTFRCDPISEHNRLYWYRQTLGQGPEFLTYFQNEAQLEKSRLLSDRFSAERPKGSFSTLEIQRTEQGDSAMYLCASSSLDRDHSYEQYFGPGTRLTVT.